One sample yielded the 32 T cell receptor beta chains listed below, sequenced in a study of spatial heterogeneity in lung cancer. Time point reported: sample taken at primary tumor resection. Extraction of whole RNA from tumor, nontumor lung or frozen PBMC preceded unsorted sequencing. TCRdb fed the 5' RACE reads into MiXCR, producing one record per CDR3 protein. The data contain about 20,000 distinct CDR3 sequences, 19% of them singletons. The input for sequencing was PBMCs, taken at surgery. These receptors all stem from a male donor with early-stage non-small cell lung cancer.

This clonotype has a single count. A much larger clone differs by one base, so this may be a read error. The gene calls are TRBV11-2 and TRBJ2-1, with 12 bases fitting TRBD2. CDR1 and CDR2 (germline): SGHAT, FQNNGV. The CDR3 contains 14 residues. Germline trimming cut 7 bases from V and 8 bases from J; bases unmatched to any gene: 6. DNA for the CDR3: TGTGCCAGCATAGGACTAGCGGGGTACGATGAGCAGTTCTTC. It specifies CASIGLAGYDEQFF.

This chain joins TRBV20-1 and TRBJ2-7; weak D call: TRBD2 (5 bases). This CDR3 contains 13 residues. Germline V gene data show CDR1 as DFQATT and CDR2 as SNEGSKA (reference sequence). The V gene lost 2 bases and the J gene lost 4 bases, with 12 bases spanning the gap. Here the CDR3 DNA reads TGCAGTGCTAGAAGGGAGCTGCATTACGAGCAGTACTTC. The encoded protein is CSARRELHYEQYF.

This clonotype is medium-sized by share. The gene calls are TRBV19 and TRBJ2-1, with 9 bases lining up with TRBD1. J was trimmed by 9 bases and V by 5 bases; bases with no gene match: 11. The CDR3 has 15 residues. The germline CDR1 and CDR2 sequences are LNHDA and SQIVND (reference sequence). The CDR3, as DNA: TGTGCCAGTAGTTCATCCGGGACAGGGACGGGTGAGCAGTTCTTC. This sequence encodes CASSSSGTGTGEQFF.

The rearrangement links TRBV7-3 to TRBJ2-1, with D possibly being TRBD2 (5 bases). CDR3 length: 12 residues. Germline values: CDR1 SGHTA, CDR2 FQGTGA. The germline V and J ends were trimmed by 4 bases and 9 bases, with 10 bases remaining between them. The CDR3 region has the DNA TGTGCCAGCAGCTCCCTAGGAGGTGAGCAGTTCTTC. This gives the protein CASSSLGGEQFF. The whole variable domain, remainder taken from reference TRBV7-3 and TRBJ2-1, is GAGVSQTPSNKVTEKGKYVELRCDPISGHTALYWYRQSLGQGPEFLIYFQGTGAADDSGLPNDRFFAVRPEGSVSTLKIQRTERGDSAVYLCASSSLGGEQFFGPGTRLTVL.

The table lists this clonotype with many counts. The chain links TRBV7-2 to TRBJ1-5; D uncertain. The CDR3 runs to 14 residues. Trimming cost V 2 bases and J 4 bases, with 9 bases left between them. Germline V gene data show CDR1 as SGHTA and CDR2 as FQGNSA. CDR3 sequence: CASSLFRGNQPQHF. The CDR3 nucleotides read TGTGCCAGCAGCTTATTCCGCGGGAATCAGCCCCAGCATTTT.

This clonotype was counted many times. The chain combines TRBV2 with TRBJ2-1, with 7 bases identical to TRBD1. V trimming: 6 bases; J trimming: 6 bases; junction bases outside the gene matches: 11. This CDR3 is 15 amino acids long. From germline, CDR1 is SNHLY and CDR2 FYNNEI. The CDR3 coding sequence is TGTGCCAGCAGCCGTGGACAGGTCACGGCCAATGAGCAGTTCTTC. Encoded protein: CASSRGQVTANEQFF.

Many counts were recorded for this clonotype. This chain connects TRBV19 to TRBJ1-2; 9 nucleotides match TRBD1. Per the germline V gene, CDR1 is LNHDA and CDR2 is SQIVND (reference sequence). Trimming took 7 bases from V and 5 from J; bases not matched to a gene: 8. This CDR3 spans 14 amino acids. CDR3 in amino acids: CASNEPGQGYGYTF. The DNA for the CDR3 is TGTGCCAGTAACGAACCGGGACAGGGATATGGCTACACCTTC. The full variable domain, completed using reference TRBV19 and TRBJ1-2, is DGGITQSPKYLFRKEGQNVTLSCEQNLNHDAMYWYRQDPGQGLRLIYYSQIVNDFQKGDIAEGYSVSREKKESFPLTVTSAQKNPTAFYLCASNEPGQGYGYTFGSGTRLTVV.

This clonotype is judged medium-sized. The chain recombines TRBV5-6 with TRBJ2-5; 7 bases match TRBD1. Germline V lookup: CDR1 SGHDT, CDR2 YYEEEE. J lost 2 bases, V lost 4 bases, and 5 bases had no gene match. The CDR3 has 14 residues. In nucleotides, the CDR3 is TGTGCCAGCAGCCTATTGGGACAGCAAGAGACCCAGTACTTC. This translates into CASSLLGQQETQYF.

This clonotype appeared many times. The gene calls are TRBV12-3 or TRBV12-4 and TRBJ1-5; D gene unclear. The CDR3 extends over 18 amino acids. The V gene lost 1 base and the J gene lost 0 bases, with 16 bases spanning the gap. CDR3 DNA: TGTGCCAGCAGTTTAGGGTGGCAGGTTAGCTATAGCAATCAGCCCCAGCATTTT. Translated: CASSLGWQVSYSNQPQHF.

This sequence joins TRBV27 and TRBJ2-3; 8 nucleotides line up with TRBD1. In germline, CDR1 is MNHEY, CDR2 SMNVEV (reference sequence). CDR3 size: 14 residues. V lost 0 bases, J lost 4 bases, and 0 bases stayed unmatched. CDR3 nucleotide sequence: TGTGCCAGCAGTTTATCACAGGGGGCAGATACGCAGTATTTT. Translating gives CASSLSQGADTQYF.

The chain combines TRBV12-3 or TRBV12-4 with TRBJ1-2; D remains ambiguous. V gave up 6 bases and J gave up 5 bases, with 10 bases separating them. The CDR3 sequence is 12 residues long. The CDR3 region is CASSRLGYGYTF. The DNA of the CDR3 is TGTGCCAGCAGCCGTCTCGGTTATGGCTACACCTTC.

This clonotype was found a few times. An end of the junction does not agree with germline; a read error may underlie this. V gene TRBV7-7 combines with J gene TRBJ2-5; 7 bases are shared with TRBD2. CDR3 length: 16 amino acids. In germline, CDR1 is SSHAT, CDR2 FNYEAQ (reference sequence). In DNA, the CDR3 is TGTGCTAGCAGCTTAGCGGGCCGGGGCCGCAAAGAGACCCAGTACTTC. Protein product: CASSLAGRGRKETQYF.

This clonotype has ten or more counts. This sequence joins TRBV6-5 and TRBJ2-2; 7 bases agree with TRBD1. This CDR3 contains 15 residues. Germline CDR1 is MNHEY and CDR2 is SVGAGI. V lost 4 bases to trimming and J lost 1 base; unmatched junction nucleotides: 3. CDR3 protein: CASSSGQVNTGELFF. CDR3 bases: TGTGCCAGCAGTTCCGGACAGGTGAACACCGGGGAGCTGTTTTTT.

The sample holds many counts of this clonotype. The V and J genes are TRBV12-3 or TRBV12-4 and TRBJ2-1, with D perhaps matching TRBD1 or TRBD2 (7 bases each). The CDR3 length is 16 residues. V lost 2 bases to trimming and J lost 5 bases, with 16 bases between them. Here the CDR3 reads CASSLPLRGGHNEQFF. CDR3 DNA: TGTGCCAGCAGTTTACCGCTCAGGGGGGGGCACAATGAGCAGTTCTTC.

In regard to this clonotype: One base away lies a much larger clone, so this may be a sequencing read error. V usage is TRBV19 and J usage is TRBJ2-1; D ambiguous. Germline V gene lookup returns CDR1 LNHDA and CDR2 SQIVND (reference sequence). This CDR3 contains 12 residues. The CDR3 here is CASSLDVNEQSF. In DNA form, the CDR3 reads TGTGCCAGTAGCCTCGACGTGAATGAGCAGTCCTTC.

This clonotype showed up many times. For the CDR3, the DNA is TGCAGCGTTGAAGGTGACTACGAGCAGTACTTC. Translated: CSVEGDYEQYF. The rearrangement uses TRBV29-1 and TRBJ2-7; D gene ambiguous. Trimming pared 1 base from V and 3 bases from J, leaving 4 bases between. The germline gives CDR1 SQVTM, CDR2 ANQGSEA. The CDR3 totals 11 residues.

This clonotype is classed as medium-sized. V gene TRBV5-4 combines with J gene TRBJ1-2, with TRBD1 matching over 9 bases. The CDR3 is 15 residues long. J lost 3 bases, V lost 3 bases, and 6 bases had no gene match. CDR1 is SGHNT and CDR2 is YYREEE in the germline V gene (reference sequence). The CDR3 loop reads CASSSPGQGDYGYTF. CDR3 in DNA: TGTGCCAGCAGCTCGCCGGGACAGGGCGACTATGGCTACACCTTC.

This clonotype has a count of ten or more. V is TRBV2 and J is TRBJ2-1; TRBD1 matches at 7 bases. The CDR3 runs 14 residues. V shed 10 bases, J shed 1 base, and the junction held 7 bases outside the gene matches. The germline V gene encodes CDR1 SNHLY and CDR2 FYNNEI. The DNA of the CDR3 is TGTGCCACCTCTGGACAGGCTTCCTACAATGAGCAGTTCTTC. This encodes CATSGQASYNEQFF.

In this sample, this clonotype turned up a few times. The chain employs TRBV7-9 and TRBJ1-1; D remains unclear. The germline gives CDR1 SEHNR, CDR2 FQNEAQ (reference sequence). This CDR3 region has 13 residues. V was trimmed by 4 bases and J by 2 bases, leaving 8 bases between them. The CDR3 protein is CASSSQVNTEAFF. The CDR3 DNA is TGTGCCAGCAGCTCCCAAGTAAACACTGAAGCTTTCTTT.

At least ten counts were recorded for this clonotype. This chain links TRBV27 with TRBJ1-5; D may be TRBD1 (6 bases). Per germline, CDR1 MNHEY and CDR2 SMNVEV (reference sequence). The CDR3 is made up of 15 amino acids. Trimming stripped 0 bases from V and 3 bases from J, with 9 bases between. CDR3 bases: TGTGCCAGCAGTTTATCCAGGGGCCTCAATCAGCCCCAGCATTTT. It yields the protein CASSLSRGLNQPQHF.

The CDR3 loop reads CASSYRGAQPYEQYF. The CDR3 DNA sequence: TGTGCCAGCAGTTACCGGGGGGCCCAACCCTACGAGCAGTACTTC. This chain links TRBV6-5 with TRBJ2-7; D is perhaps TRBD2 (7 bases). The germline V gene encodes CDR1 MNHEY and CDR2 SVGAGI. Between the trimmed V and J ends, which lost 2 bases and 2 bases, there was a span of 13 bases. There are 15 residues in the CDR3.

The CDR3 here is CASRQVNTEAFF. In DNA form, the CDR3 reads TGTGCCAGCCGCCAGGTGAACACTGAAGCTTTCTTT. V usage is TRBV19 and J usage is TRBJ1-1; D is undetermined. The V gene lost 9 bases and the J gene lost 0 bases, with 8 bases spanning the gap. The CDR3 is 12 residues long. From germline, CDR1 is LNHDA and CDR2 SQIVND (reference sequence).

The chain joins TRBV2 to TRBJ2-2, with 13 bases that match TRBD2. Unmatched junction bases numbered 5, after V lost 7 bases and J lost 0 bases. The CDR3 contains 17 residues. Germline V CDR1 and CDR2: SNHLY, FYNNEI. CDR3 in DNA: TGTGCCAGCACCCCGACTAGCGGGGGGTCGAACACCGGGGAGCTGTTTTTT. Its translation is CASTPTSGGSNTGELFF. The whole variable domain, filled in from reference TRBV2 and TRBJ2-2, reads EPEVTQTPSHQVTQMGQEVILRCVPISNHLYFYWYRQILGQKVEFLVSFYNNEISEKSEIFDDQFSVERPDGSNFTLKIRSTKLEDSAMYFCASTPTSGGSNTGELFFGEGSRLTVL.

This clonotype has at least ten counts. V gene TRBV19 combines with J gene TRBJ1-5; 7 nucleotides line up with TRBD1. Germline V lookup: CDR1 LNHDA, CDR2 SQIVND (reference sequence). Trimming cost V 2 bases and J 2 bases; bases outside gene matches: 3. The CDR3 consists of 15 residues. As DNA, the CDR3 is TGTGCCAGTAGTATACTTGGACAGGGCAATCAGCCCCAGCATTTT. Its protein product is CASSILGQGNQPQHF.

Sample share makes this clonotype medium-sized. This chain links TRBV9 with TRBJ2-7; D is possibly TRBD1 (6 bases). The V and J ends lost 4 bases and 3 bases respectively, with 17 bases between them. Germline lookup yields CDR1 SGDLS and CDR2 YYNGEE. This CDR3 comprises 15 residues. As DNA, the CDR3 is TGTGCCAGCAGCCCAGCCCCCAGGGGTCTCTACGAGCAGTACTTC. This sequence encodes CASSPAPRGLYEQYF. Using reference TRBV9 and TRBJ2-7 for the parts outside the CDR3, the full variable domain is DSGVTQTPKHLITATGQRVTLRCSPRSGDLSVYWYQQSLDQGLQFLIQYYNGEERAKGNILERFSAQQFPDLHSELNLSSLELGDSALYFCASSPAPRGLYEQYFGPGTRLTVT.

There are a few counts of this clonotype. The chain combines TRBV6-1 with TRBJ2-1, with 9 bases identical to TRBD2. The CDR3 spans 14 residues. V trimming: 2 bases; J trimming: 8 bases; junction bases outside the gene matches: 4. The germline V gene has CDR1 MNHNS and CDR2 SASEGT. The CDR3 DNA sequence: TGTGCCAGCAGTGAACAACTAGCGGGCGATGAGCAGTTCTTC. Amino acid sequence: CASSEQLAGDEQFF.

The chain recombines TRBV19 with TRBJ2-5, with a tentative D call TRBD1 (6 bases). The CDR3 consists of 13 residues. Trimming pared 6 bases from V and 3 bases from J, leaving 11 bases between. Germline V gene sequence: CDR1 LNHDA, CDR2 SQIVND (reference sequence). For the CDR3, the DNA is TGTGCCAGTAGCCAGGGGCCAGAAGAGACCCAGTACTTC. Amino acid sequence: CASSQGPEETQYF.

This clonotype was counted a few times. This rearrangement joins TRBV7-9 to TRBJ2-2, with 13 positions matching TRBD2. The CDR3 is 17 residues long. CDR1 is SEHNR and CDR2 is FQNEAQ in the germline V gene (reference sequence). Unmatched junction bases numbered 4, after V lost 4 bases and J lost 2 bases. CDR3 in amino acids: CASSSTSGGANTGELFF. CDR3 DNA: TGTGCCAGCAGCTCCACTAGCGGGGGGGCAAACACCGGGGAGCTGTTTTTT. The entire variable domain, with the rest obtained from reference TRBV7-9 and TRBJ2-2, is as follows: DTGVSQNPRHKITKRGQNVTFRCDPISEHNRLYWYRQTLGQGPEFLTYFQNEAQLEKSRLLSDRFSAERPKGSFSTLEIQRTEQGDSAMYLCASSSTSGGANTGELFFGEGSRLTVL.

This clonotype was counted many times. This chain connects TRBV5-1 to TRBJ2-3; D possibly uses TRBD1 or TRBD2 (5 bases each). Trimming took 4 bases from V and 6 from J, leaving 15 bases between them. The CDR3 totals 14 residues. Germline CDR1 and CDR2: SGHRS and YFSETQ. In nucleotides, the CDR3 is TGCGCCAGCAGCCCCACCAACGGGGCCGATACGCAGTATTTT. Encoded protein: CASSPTNGADTQYF. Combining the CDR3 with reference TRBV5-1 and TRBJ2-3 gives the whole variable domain KAGVTQTPRYLIKTRGQQVTLSCSPISGHRSVSWYQQTPGQGLQFLFEYFSETQRNKGNFPGRFSGRQFSNSRSEMNVSTLELGDSALYLCASSPTNGADTQYFGPGTRLTVL.

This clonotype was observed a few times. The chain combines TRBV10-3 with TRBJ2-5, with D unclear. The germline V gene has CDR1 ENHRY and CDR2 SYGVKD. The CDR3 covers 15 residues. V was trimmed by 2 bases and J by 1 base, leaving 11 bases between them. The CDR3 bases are TGTGCCATCAGTGAGCCGCAGTCGGGCCAAGAGACCCAGTACTTC. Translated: CAISEPQSGQETQYF.

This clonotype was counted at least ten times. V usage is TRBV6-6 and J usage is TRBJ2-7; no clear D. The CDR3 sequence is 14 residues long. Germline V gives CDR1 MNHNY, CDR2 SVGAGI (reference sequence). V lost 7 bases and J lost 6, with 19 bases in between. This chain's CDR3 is CASTKLDTGGEQYF. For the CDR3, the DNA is TGTGCCAGCACCAAACTCGACACCGGTGGCGAGCAGTACTTC.

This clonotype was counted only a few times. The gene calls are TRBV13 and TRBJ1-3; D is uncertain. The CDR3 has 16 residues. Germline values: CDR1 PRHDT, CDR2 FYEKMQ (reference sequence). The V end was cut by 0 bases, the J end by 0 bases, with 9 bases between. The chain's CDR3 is CASSLGLGGSGNTIYF. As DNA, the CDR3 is TGTGCCAGCAGCTTAGGCCTCGGCGGCTCTGGAAACACCATATATTTT.